This TCR beta chain was sequenced during a study of T cell responses to AZD1222 COVID-19 vaccine. Notes on the study in general: Spike-specific TCR breadth and depth rose after two AZD1222 doses.

Measured with immunoSEQ multiplex PCR; TCRdb has only the in-frame clones, and not every one. The sample contains some 150,000 clones, 85% to 90% of which appear only once. The length of the CDR3 is 13 residues. The germline V gene has CDR1 SNHLY and CDR2 FYNNEI. V lost 3 bases to trimming and J lost 7 bases, with 12 bases between them. Remarks on this clone: The antigen remains undetermined.

The source of this sequence is an adult who received the AZD1222 COVID-19 vaccine. Source: peripheral blood, taken 28 days after the second AZD1222 dose. The V gene is TRBV2, the J gene TRBJ1-2; D call uncertain. CDR3 protein: CASSEEQLGGYTF. The CDR3 nucleotides are TGTGCCAGCAGTGAGGAACAGTTAGGTGGCTACACCTTC.